What follows are 19 T cell receptor beta chains derived from one specimen sequenced in a study of blood T cell repertoires in COVID-19. Libraries were prepared by immunoSEQ multiplex PCR; TCRdb keeps only in-frame clonotypes and omits some of them. The table lists 300,000 to 400,000 clones, roughly 86% of them singletons. Sequencing used peripheral blood. The receptors shown here come from a man in his thirties or forties with COVID-19, enrolled during active disease.

The CDR3: CASSRTQEGDTQYF. DNA of the CDR3: TGCGCCAGCAGTCGGACTCAAGAGGGAGATACGCAGTATTTT. The chain uses TRBV5-1 and TRBJ2-3; possibly TRBD2 for D (5 bases). Trimming shortened V by 5 bases and J by 5 bases, and 15 bases separated the two germline ends. This CDR3 region has 14 residues. CDR1 and CDR2 from the germline V gene are SGHRS and YFSETQ. Full variable domain (outside the CDR3, taken from reference TRBV5-1 and TRBJ2-3): KAGVTQTPRYLIKTRGQQVTLSCSPISGHRSVSWYQQTPGQGLQFLFEYFSETQRNKGNFPGRFSGRQFSNSRSEMNVSTLELGDSALYLCASSRTQEGDTQYFGPGTRLTVL.

This chain connects TRBV5-1 to TRBJ2-7; D might be TRBD2 (6 bases). CDR1 and CDR2 (germline): SGHRS, YFSETQ. The ends were cut back, 0 bases at V and 3 bases at J, with 10 bases in the middle. The CDR3 contains 14 residues. CDR3 region: CASSLVVGSYEQYF. CDR3 DNA sequence: TGCGCCAGCAGCTTGGTGGTCGGGAGCTACGAGCAGTACTTC. Using reference TRBV5-1 and TRBJ2-7 for the parts outside the CDR3, the full variable domain is KAGVTQTPRYLIKTRGQQVTLSCSPISGHRSVSWYQQTPGQGLQFLFEYFSETQRNKGNFPGRFSGRQFSNSRSEMNVSTLELGDSALYLCASSLVVGSYEQYFGPGTRLTVT.

The chain carries TRBV11-2 and TRBJ1-2, with D possibly matching TRBD1 (5 bases). V dropped 3 bases and J dropped 2 bases, with 7 bases sitting between them. CDR3 length: 13 amino acids. CDR1 and CDR2 from the germline V gene are SGHAT and FQNNGV. DNA of the CDR3: TGTGCCAGCAGCTTCGACAGAAACTATGGCTACACCTTC. This translates into CASSFDRNYGYTF.

This chain joins TRBV9 and TRBJ1-2; D not resolved. CDR1 is SGDLS and CDR2 is YYNGEE in the germline V gene. This CDR3 is 14 amino acids long. V was pared by 4 bases and J by 5 bases, with 15 bases between. The CDR3, as DNA: TGTGCCAGCAGCAACCCCCAACCGGGATATGGCTACACCTTC. Translation gives CASSNPQPGYGYTF.

This rearrangement joins TRBV7-8 to TRBJ2-7; D ambiguous. The germline V gene has CDR1 SGHVS and CDR2 FQNEAQ. V was shortened by 4 bases and J by 0 bases, with 4 bases between the two germline ends. The CDR3 extends over 12 amino acids. The CDR3 sequence: CASSWSSYEQYF. In DNA, the CDR3 is TGTGCCAGCAGCTGGAGCTCCTACGAGCAGTACTTC.

This chain joins TRBV29-1 and TRBJ1-6; no clear D gene. The CDR3 loop spans 16 amino acids. V shed 5 bases and J shed 7 bases, with 21 bases lying between them. Germline assignment: CDR1 SQVTM and CDR2 ANQGSEA. The CDR3 region has the DNA TGCAGCGTTTCTTCTGGGGTGGGGAGTTCCAATTCACCCCTCCACTTT. It encodes CSVSSGVGSSNSPLHF.

The chain combines TRBV2 with TRBJ1-1; perhaps TRBD1 as D (6 bases). This CDR3 region has 13 residues. V lost 8 bases and J 0 bases, leaving 10 bases between the germline ends. CDR1 SNHLY and CDR2 FYNNEI come from the germline V gene. CDR3 residues: CASAGQMNTEAFF. The CDR3 DNA is TGTGCCAGCGCCGGACAGATGAACACTGAAGCTTTCTTT.

This clone appeared a few times. CDR3: CASSLAGPPYEQYF. CDR3 sequence (DNA): TGTGCCAGCAGCTTGGCAGGTCCACCCTACGAGCAGTACTTC. The chain is built from TRBV5-4 and TRBJ2-7, with D uncertain. Trimming removed 0 bases at V and 2 bases at J, with 9 bases between. This CDR3 region has 14 residues. From germline, CDR1 is SGHNT and CDR2 YYREEE (reference sequence).

The rearrangement uses TRBV27 and TRBJ1-1; tentative D call: TRBD1 (5 bases). Germline V CDR1 and CDR2: MNHEY, SMNVEV (reference sequence). CDR3 length: 14 amino acids. V dropped 4 bases and J dropped 3 bases, with 12 bases sitting between them. In nucleotides, the CDR3 is TGTGCCAGCAGTTGGGGCGCATGGGACACTGAAGCTTTCTTT. Translating gives CASSWGAWDTEAFF.

The V call is TRBV24-1, the J call TRBJ2-1; TRBD2 agrees at 8 bases. CDR3 length: 14 amino acids. Losses at the gene ends were 3 bases for V and 9 bases for J; bases not matched to a gene: 6. The germline V gene has CDR1 KGHDR and CDR2 SFDVKD. The CDR3 sequence is CATSDPGGPGEQFF. The CDR3 region has the DNA TGTGCCACCAGTGATCCGGGGGGGCCGGGTGAGCAGTTCTTC.

The rearrangement links TRBV18 to TRBJ1-3, with D possibly matching TRBD1 (5 bases). Germline-derived CDR1 and CDR2 are KGHSH and LQKENI. V lost 8 bases and J lost 8, with 10 bases in between. The CDR3 totals 11 residues. CDR3 in amino acids: CASRRGDTIYF. The CDR3 DNA reads as TGTGCCAGCCGCCGGGGGGACACCATATATTTT.

The CDR3 region has the DNA TGTGCCAGCAGTTCTGAAGGGGCCCATCAGCCCCAGCATTTT. This codes for CASSSEGAHQPQHF. V is TRBV6-5 and J is TRBJ1-5; perhaps TRBD1 as D (5 bases). Deletions cut 4 bases from V and 5 bases from J, with 12 bases between. The CDR3 has 14 amino acids. Germline CDR1 and CDR2: MNHEY and SVGAGI.

The CDR3 is CASATGVAQYF. The CDR3 DNA reads TGCGCCAGCGCCACGGGGGTGGCCCAGTACTTC. The chain is built from TRBV10-2 and TRBJ2-5; possibly TRBD2 for D (6 bases). The CDR3 has 11 amino acids. The V and J ends lost 8 bases and 9 bases respectively, with 13 bases between them. In germline, CDR1 is WSHSY, CDR2 SAAADI.

Worth noting for this clone: Other DNA variants within this sample encode the same CDR3. This chain joins TRBV7-8 and TRBJ2-7, with 10 bases lining up with TRBD1. CDR3 size: 14 residues. Looked up from germline, CDR1 is SGHVS and CDR2 is FQNEAQ. The junction had 4 bases not matched to a gene; V was cut back by 4 bases and J by 4 bases. The CDR3 DNA follows: TGTGCCAGCAGCTCAAGGGACAGGGGATACGAGCAGTACTTC. Translation: CASSSRDRGYEQYF.

The chain is built from TRBV5-1 and TRBJ2-1, with 8 positions matching TRBD2. V trimming: 0 bases; J trimming: 2 bases; junction bases outside the gene matches: 4. The CDR3 length is 16 residues. CDR1 and CDR2 from the germline V gene are SGHRS and YFSETQ. The CDR3 coding sequence is TGCGCCAGCAGCTTGGCAGGACTAGCCCCCTACAATGAGCAGTTCTTC. Protein product: CASSLAGLAPYNEQFF.

In the case of this clone: Compared with germline, one end of the junction differs, possibly owing to a read error. The chain links TRBV7-9 to TRBJ2-1; 11 bases map to TRBD2. This CDR3 spans 17 amino acids. The germline V gene encodes CDR1 SEHNR and CDR2 FQNEAQ (reference sequence). This CDR3 reads CASSSIFSGGAYNEQFF. The CDR3 DNA reads as TGTGCCAGCAGCTCCATCTTTAGCGGGGGGGCCTATAATGAGCAGTTCTTC.

The rearrangement uses TRBV6-5 and TRBJ1-6, with 8 bases lining up with TRBD1. Germline V gene sequence: CDR1 MNHEY, CDR2 SVGAGI. CDR3 length equals 14 residues. V was pared by 0 bases and J by 11 bases, with 3 bases of the junction left unmatched. The CDR3 DNA reads as TGTGCCAGCAGTTACTCCGTGACAGGGGCACCCCTCCACTTT. It yields the protein CASSYSVTGAPLHF.

The genes are TRBV21-1 and TRBJ2-5; the tabulated D call, TRBD1, remains unverified against the DNA. TRBV21-1 constitutes a pseudogene. CDR3 length equals 19 residues. The CDR3 region has the DNA TGTGCCAGCAGCAAAGTAGGGGGACAGGTAGGGTTTGGGAAAGAGACCCAGTACTTC. Encoded protein: CASSKVGGQVGFGKETQYF.

This rearrangement joins TRBV3-1 (or the pseudogene TRBV3-2) to TRBJ1-2, with D perhaps TRBD1 (5 bases). V lost 1 base and J lost 3, with 9 bases in between. The CDR3 has 14 residues. Germline lookup yields CDR1 LGHDT and CDR2 YNNKEL (reference sequence). The CDR3 reads CASSQVRGYYGYTF. CDR3 coding DNA: TGTGCCAGCAGCCAAGTCCGGGGGTACTATGGCTACACCTTC.